This TCR beta chain was recovered during a study of blood T cells in healthy people across ages. Alongside a J-beta primer mix, a sample-barcoded 5' primer served in a second PCR lasting about 7 to 11 cycles. One entry per CDR3 protein, called by TCRdb with MiXCR from the 5' RACE reads. This sample has about 1.6 million distinct CDR3 sequences, with roughly 32% found just once. Remarks on this clonotype: The target antigen is unknown.

The CDR3 loop spans 13 amino acids. V was shortened by 2 bases and J by 6 bases, with 8 bases between the two germline ends. Germline V gene sequence: CDR1 SGHRS, CDR2 YFSETQ. Study conclusions and caveats: Both naive CD4+ cell counts and diversity were greater in long-lived donors than in aged donors.

The receptor's source is a woman aged 25 to 39 in good health. What was sequenced was blood. The V gene is TRBV5-1, the J gene TRBJ2-2; no clear D gene. The CDR3: CASSFAQSGELFF. The CDR3 DNA reads TGCGCCAGCAGCTTCGCCCAGTCCGGGGAGCTGTTTTTT.